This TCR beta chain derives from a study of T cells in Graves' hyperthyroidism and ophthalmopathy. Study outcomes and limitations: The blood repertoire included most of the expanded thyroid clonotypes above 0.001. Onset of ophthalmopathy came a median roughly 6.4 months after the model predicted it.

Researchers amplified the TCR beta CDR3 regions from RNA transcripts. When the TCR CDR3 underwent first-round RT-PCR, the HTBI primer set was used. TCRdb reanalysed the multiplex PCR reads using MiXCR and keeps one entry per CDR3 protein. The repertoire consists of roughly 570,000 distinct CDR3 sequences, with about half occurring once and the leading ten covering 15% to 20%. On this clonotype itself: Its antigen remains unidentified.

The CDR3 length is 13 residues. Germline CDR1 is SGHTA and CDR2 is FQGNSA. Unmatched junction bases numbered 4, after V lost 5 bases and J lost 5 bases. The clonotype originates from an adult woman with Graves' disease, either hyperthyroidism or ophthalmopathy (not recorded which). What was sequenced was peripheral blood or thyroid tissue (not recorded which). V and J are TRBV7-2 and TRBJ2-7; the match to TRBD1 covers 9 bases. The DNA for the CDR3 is TGTGCCAGCAGCCTGGACAGGGGAAACGAGCAGTACTTC. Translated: CASSLDRGNEQYF.